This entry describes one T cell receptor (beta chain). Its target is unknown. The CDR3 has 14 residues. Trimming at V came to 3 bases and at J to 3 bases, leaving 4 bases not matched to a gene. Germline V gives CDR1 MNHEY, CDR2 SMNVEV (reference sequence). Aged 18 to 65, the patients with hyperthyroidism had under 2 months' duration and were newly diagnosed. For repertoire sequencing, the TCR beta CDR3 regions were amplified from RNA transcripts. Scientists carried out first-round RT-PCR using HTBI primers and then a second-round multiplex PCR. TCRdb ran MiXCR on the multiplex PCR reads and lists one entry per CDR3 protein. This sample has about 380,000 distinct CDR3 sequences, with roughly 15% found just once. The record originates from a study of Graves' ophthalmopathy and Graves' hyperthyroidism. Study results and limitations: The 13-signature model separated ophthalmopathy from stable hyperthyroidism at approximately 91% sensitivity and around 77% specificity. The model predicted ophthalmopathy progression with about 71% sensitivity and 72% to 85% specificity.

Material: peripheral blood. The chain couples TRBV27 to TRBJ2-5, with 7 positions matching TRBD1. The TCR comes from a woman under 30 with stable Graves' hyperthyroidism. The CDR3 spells CASSLQGVKETQYF. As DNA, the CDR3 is TGTGCCAGCAGTTTGCAGGGGGTGAAAGAGACCCAGTACTTC.